The next 14 T cell receptor beta chains were all read from a single sample in a study of CD8+CD57+ T cells in acquired aplastic anemia. Genomic DNA was employed as the template in profiling TCR beta VDJ and CDR3. TCRdb reanalysed the reads using MiXCR and keeps one entry per CDR3 protein. The top ten clones hold roughly 42% of a sample with roughly 250,000 distinct CDR3 sequences, 82% of them seen once. Sequencing was done on patients that had shown CD8+CD57+ cell expansion by flow cytometry. The sample taken for sequencing was sorted CD4+, CD8+, or CD8+CD57+ T cells (not recorded which) from PBMCs. The origin of the receptors is a human donor with aplastic anemia.

This clonotype came up a few times. This chain uses TRBV29-1 with TRBJ2-7, with 10 bases lining up with TRBD1. V shed 6 bases and J 4 bases; nucleotides not matched to a gene: 6. CDR1 and CDR2 (germline): SQVTM, ANQGSEA. The CDR3 totals 13 residues. This CDR3 is CSVGTGDTYEQYF. The CDR3 DNA reads as TGCAGCGTCGGGACAGGGGACACTTACGAGCAGTACTTC.

The chain carries TRBV4-3 and TRBJ2-5, with TRBD1 matching 7 bases. Germline lookup yields CDR1 LGHNA and CDR2 YSLEER. J gave up 4 bases and V 6 bases, and 14 bases lay outside the gene matches. The CDR3 has 16 residues. CDR3 residues: CASSLGHRGIGETQYF. The CDR3 DNA reads TGCGCCAGCAGTTTGGGCCACAGGGGTATTGGAGAGACCCAGTACTTC.

V and J are TRBV11-3 and TRBJ2-5; D is perhaps TRBD1 (5 bases). This CDR3 is built from 12 residues. Germline V gene data show CDR1 as SGHNT and CDR2 as YENEEA. V dropped 5 bases and J dropped 9 bases, with 13 bases sitting between them. The CDR3 nucleotides read TGTGCCAGCAGCGGAGAGGTGACAGCCCAGTACTTC. Translating gives CASSGEVTAQYF. Full variable domain (rest looked up from reference TRBV11-3 and TRBJ2-5): EAGVVQSPRYKIIEKKQPVAFWCNPISGHNTLYWYLQNLGQGPELLIRYENEEAVDDSQLPKDRFSAERLKGVDSTLKIQPAELGDSAVYLCASSGEVTAQYFGPGTRLLVL.

Points on this clonotype: Since the CDR3 does not end with the conserved phenylalanine or tryptophan, this likely comes from a read error. The limits of the CDR3 on the DNA are not certain, so only TCRdb's listed CDR3 is given. The chain combines TRBV7-9 with TRBJ1-6; no DNA check was done on the table's D call, TRBD1. CDR1 and CDR2 from the germline V gene are SEHNR and FQNEAQ (reference sequence). The CDR3 has 16 residues if both end residues are counted. CDR3 protein: CASSLGGGGCNAAQHS.

The V and J genes are TRBV20-1 and TRBJ1-1; the D is unclear. The V end was cut by 3 bases, the J end by 5 bases, with 13 bases between. The CDR3 loop spans 13 amino acids. Germline V CDR1 and CDR2: DFQATT, SNEGSKA (reference sequence). The CDR3 coding sequence is TGCAGTGCTAGTAAGGGTGTGGGGACTGAAGCTTTCTTT. Translating it yields CSASKGVGTEAFF.

This chain joins TRBV15 and TRBJ1-2, with D possibly being TRBD1 (6 bases). Germline-derived CDR1 and CDR2 are LNHNV and YYDKDF (reference sequence). The V and J ends lost 9 bases and 6 bases respectively, with 11 bases between them. CDR3 length: 11 residues. The DNA for the CDR3 is TGTGCCACGGAGGCAGGGGATGGCTACACCTTC. As protein: CATEAGDGYTF.

Ten or more counts support this clonotype. The J gene is TRBJ2-1, the V gene TRBV3-1; D gene uncertain. Germline V gene lookup returns CDR1 LGHDT and CDR2 YNNKEL (reference sequence). The ends were cut back, 4 bases at V and 5 bases at J, with 9 bases in the middle. The CDR3 spans 13 residues. CDR3 residues: CASSLQIHNEQFF. For the CDR3, the DNA is TGTGCCAGCAGCCTCCAGATCCACAATGAGCAGTTCTTC.

For this clonotype: Mismatch with germline at one junction end may stem from a read error. This rearrangement joins TRBV7-8 to TRBJ1-1; the match to TRBD1 covers 7 bases. This CDR3 region has 15 residues. Per the germline V gene, CDR1 is SGHVS and CDR2 is FQNEAQ. CDR3 residues: CASSLTGNGTAEAFF. The CDR3 coding sequence is TGTGCCAGCAGCCTCACAGGGAACGGGACAGCTGAAGCCTTCTTT.

About this clonotype: The conserved final phenylalanine or tryptophan is absent from the CDR3, which likely points to a read error. This chain joins TRBV2 and TRBJ1-6, with D possibly being TRBD1 (5 bases). This CDR3 spans 15 amino acids. The germline gives CDR1 SNHLY, CDR2 FYNNEI. V was trimmed by 6 bases and J by 11 bases, leaving 20 bases between them. CDR3 residues: CASRERGIYKPPLHP. For the CDR3, the DNA is TGTGCCAGCAGGGAGCGGGGGATCTATAAGCCACCCCTCCACCCA.

The genes are TRBV19 and TRBJ2-7; D unresolved. The CDR3 extends over 14 amino acids. The ends were cut back, 5 bases at V and 8 bases at J, with 19 bases in the middle. Germline V gives CDR1 LNHDA, CDR2 SQIVND (reference sequence). The CDR3 DNA reads TGTGCCAGTAGTTGGGATTCAAGATACGATCAGCAGTACTTC. This sequence encodes CASSWDSRYDQQYF.

The gene calls are TRBV7-9 and TRBJ2-1; 9 bases align to TRBD2. Germline V lookup: CDR1 SEHNR, CDR2 FQNEAQ (reference sequence). CDR3 length: 15 amino acids. J was trimmed by 14 bases and V by 3 bases; bases with no gene match: 14. The DNA for the CDR3 is TGTGCCAGCAGCTTTGGGAGAAGCGGGGGGAGCGATGAGTTCTTC. It specifies CASSFGRSGGSDEFF.

The chain combines TRBV7-8 with TRBJ1-1; 7 bases are a match to TRBD1. This CDR3 has 15 residues. Germline V lookup: CDR1 SGHVS, CDR2 FQNEAQ. The V gene end was trimmed by 3 bases and the J gene end by 14 bases; junction bases not matched to a gene: 18. DNA of the CDR3: TGTGCCAGCAGCTTTCATCCAGACGGGACAGCTCTTGCCTTCTTT. Encoded protein: CASSFHPDGTALAFF.

A note on this clonotype: One junction end disagrees with the germline gene, perhaps due to a read error. The chain employs TRBV19 and TRBJ2-3; D might be TRBD1 or TRBD2, each matching 5 bases. The germline V gene encodes CDR1 LNHDA and CDR2 SQIVND (reference sequence). The CDR3 totals 15 residues. The DNA for the CDR3 is TGTGCCAGCAGCGTGAGGGGAAATTGCACAGATAAGCAGTATTTT. This encodes CASSVRGNCTDKQYF.

As regards this clonotype: Because it lacks the conserved phenylalanine or tryptophan at the end, this CDR3 is likely a read error. V usage is TRBV29-1 and J usage is TRBJ2-1, with D possibly being TRBD1 (6 bases). V was cut by 6 bases and J by 9 bases, with 18 bases left in between. The CDR3 runs 13 residues. Germline CDR1 reads SQVTM; CDR2 reads ANQGSEA. The CDR3 DNA reads as TGCAGCGTCCTAGCAAACACGGACAGTGAGCAGTTCTCC. Its protein product is CSVLANTDSEQFS.